This entry lists 20 T cell receptor beta chains sequenced from one sample in a study of T cell repertoires in cytomegalovirus infection (dated by TCRdb to about 2019). Data came from an Illumina HiSeq 1500. The raw public data were reprocessed by TCRdb itself: fastp quality trimming at Q25, MiXCR clonotype calling, in-frame beta chains only. Rows merge per CDR3 protein into single entries with the most common DNA and genes. The sample profile shows 350,000 to 500,000 distinct CDR3 sequences; roughly a third of them were found once. Together, the top ten hold roughly an eighth of the sample. The sequenced sample was PBMCs. The receptors were sampled from a human donor in good health (CMV status not recorded). Some clones in this sample may be carry-over from other donors' samples.

The V and J genes are TRBV27 and TRBJ1-4, with D unclear. Deletions cut 11 bases from V and 5 bases from J, with 21 bases between. CDR1 is MNHEY, CDR2 SMNVEV, per germline (reference sequence). The CDR3 sequence is 15 residues long. The CDR3 sequence: CALSSLVAGNEKLFF. The CDR3 bases are TGTGCCCTCAGTTCTCTGGTAGCCGGGAATGAAAAACTGTTTTTT.

The rearrangement joins TRBV7-3 to TRBJ2-3; D may match TRBD1 or TRBD2 (6 bases each). Trimming removed 8 bases at V and 5 bases at J, with 20 bases between. This CDR3 is built from 15 residues. The germline V gene has CDR1 SGHTA and CDR2 FQGTGA. The CDR3 loop reads CASCSLGGCGDTQYF. The CDR3 region has the DNA TGTGCCAGCTGCTCCTTGGGGGGCTGTGGAGATACGCAGTATTTT.

This clonotype was picked up one time. The V call is TRBV27, the J call TRBJ2-2; D unclear. Trimming took 0 bases from V and 4 from J, leaving 3 bases between them. CDR3 length: 13 amino acids. Germline V gene lookup returns CDR1 MNHEY and CDR2 SMNVEV (reference sequence). CDR3 sequence: CASSLSVTGELFF. In nucleotides, the CDR3 is TGTGCCAGCAGTTTATCAGTCACCGGGGAGCTGTTTTTT.

The V gene is TRBV5-4, the J gene TRBJ1-2; D is possibly TRBD1 (6 bases). Trimming took 7 bases from V and 2 from J, leaving 21 bases between them. CDR3 length: 16 amino acids. Germline V gene data show CDR1 as SGHNT and CDR2 as YYREEE (reference sequence). The chain's CDR3 is CASHDRRVALNYGYTF. The CDR3 DNA is TGTGCCAGCCACGACAGGCGGGTGGCGCTGAACTATGGCTACACCTTC.

This chain uses TRBV19 with TRBJ2-1; 11 bases line up with TRBD2. V was pared by 3 bases and J by 2 bases, with 15 bases of the junction left unmatched. Looked up from germline, CDR1 is LNHDA and CDR2 is SQIVND (reference sequence). This CDR3 is built from 20 residues. The CDR3 DNA sequence: TGTGCCAGTAGTATGGAGAGGCTAGCGGGGGGCCGGAATACCTACAATGAGCAGTTCTTC. This translates into CASSMERLAGGRNTYNEQFF.

The CDR3 protein is CASSPYRETRSGANVLTF. CDR3 in DNA: TGTGCCAGCAGCCCGTACAGGGAAACCAGGTCTGGGGCCAACGTCCTGACTTTC. The chain joins TRBV3-1 to TRBJ2-6; D may be TRBD1 (6 bases). Germline CDR1 is LGHDT and CDR2 is YNNKEL (reference sequence). The CDR3 consists of 18 residues. Between the trimmed V and J ends, which lost 4 bases and 1 base, there was a span of 17 bases.

This clonotype was seen only a few times. The genes are TRBV7-3 and TRBJ2-1; D perhaps matches TRBD1 (7 bases). V lost 5 bases, J lost 3 bases, and 17 bases lay in between. There are 16 residues in the CDR3. Germline CDR1 is SGHTA and CDR2 is FQGTGA. The CDR3 region is CASSLGGGPYYNEQFF. As DNA, the CDR3 is TGTGCCAGCAGCCTTGGAGGGGGCCCATACTACAATGAGCAGTTCTTC.

This clonotype has at least ten counts. The chain is built from TRBV7-9 and TRBJ1-1; D is unresolved. Trimming left V 0 bases short and J 6 bases short, with 14 bases between. Germline V gene lookup returns CDR1 SEHNR and CDR2 FQNEAQ (reference sequence). The CDR3 contains 15 residues. CDR3 coding DNA: TGTGCCAGCAGCTTAGCTATTATTGGGAGATCTGAAGCTTTCTTT. Encoded protein: CASSLAIIGRSEAFF.

The chain is built from TRBV27 and TRBJ2-1, with D perhaps assigned TRBD1 or TRBD2 (5 bases each). The CDR3 runs to 14 residues. V was cut by 0 bases and J by 9 bases, with 12 bases left in between. Per germline, CDR1 MNHEY and CDR2 SMNVEV (reference sequence). In nucleotides, the CDR3 is TGTGCCAGCAGTTTATCGTCGCCGGGGACTGAGCAGTTCTTC. It is translated as CASSLSSPGTEQFF.

Regarding this clonotype: Its ends do not fully match the called genes, so a read error is possible. V is TRBV11-1 and J is TRBJ2-3, with D perhaps TRBD1 (6 bases). Germline V gives CDR1 SGHAT, CDR2 FQDESV (reference sequence). The CDR3 has 15 residues. The CDR3 protein is CASSLAGGHTDTKYF. In nucleotides, the CDR3 is TGTGCCAGCAGCTTAGCAGGGGGTCACACAGATACGAAGTATTTT.

The chain couples TRBV10-3 to TRBJ2-7; a possible D gene is TRBD1 (5 bases). The CDR3 spans 15 residues. Germline V gene data show CDR1 as ENHRY and CDR2 as SYGVKD. V was cut by 6 bases and J by 4 bases, with 19 bases left in between. CDR3 coding DNA: TGTGCCATCAGAGACTCAGGGAATGGTGGGTACGAGCAGTACTTC. It specifies CAIRDSGNGGYEQYF.

This clonotype was counted a few times. V and J are TRBV4-2 and TRBJ1-5, with TRBD1 as a possible D gene (5 bases). Germline V gives CDR1 LGHNA, CDR2 YNFKEQ. This CDR3 has 17 residues. Trimming removed 1 base from V and 0 bases from J, with 13 bases in between. CDR3 loop: CASSQGMRDGSNQPQHF. The CDR3 DNA reads as TGTGCCAGCAGCCAAGGGATGCGGGACGGTAGCAATCAGCCCCAGCATTTT.

The rearrangement uses TRBV5-1 and TRBJ1-1; D is undetermined. Germline V gene sequence: CDR1 SGHRS, CDR2 YFSETQ. This CDR3 contains 13 residues. V was clipped by 10 bases and J by 1 base, with 14 bases between them. The CDR3 DNA reads TGCGCCTGTCGAGGACGGCCGAACACTGAAGCTTTCTTT. It specifies CACRGRPNTEAFF.

The chain joins TRBV5-6 to TRBJ1-5; D might be TRBD1 (5 bases). There are 15 residues in the CDR3. The germline V gene encodes CDR1 SGHDT and CDR2 YYEEEE. V lost 4 bases and J 2 bases, leaving 13 bases between the germline ends. CDR3 nucleotide sequence: TGTGCCAGCAGCCCCGGCTGGGGGGGCAATCAGCCCCAGCATTTT. Translated, it gives CASSPGWGGNQPQHF.

The chain employs TRBV2 and TRBJ2-1, with 10 bases identical to TRBD2. This CDR3 region has 16 residues. The J segment lost 10 bases and the V segment lost 10 bases, leaving 19 bases of the junction unmatched. Germline V CDR1 and CDR2: SNHLY, FYNNEI. The CDR3, as DNA: TGTGCCACCCAAAGGTTCGAAAGCGGGGGGGCAGAAGAGCAGTTCTTC. Amino acid sequence: CATQRFESGGAEEQFF.

The chain joins TRBV27 to TRBJ1-5, with 7 bases lining up with TRBD1. The CDR3 runs to 18 residues. The germline V gene encodes CDR1 MNHEY and CDR2 SMNVEV (reference sequence). The J segment lost 0 bases and the V segment lost 6 bases, leaving 14 bases of the junction unmatched. Written as DNA, the CDR3 is TGTGCCAGCAGACCCGGTGGGACAGCAGTACATAGCAATCAGCCCCAGCATTTT. It codes for CASRPGGTAVHSNQPQHF.

This clonotype was seen only a few times. V usage is TRBV7-6 and J usage is TRBJ2-3; D is unresolved. CDR3 length equals 14 residues. The V and J ends lost 4 bases and 2 bases respectively, with 10 bases between them. Germline loops: CDR1 SGHVS, CDR2 FNYEAQ. The CDR3 sequence is CASSSFGPTDTQYF. CDR3 DNA sequence: TGTGCCAGCAGCTCATTTGGACCCACAGATACGCAGTATTTT.

This clonotype was counted a few times. The chain employs TRBV5-1 and TRBJ2-5, with 8 bases matching TRBD1. The V segment lost 4 bases and the J segment 4 bases; nucleotides outside the gene matches: 21. Germline V gene sequence: CDR1 SGHRS, CDR2 YFSETQ. This CDR3 contains 19 residues. The CDR3, as DNA: TGCGCCAGCAGCCCCTGGACAGGGACGGTGGAGTGGAGTGGAGAGACCCAGTACTTC. Translation gives CASSPWTGTVEWSGETQYF.

This clonotype was seen a few times. V and J are TRBV6-1 and TRBJ2-3, with 8 positions matching TRBD1. CDR1 and CDR2 from the germline V gene are MNHNS and SASEGT. V lost 4 bases to trimming and J lost 6 bases; unmatched junction nucleotides: 15. This CDR3 is 17 amino acids long. The CDR3 sequence is CASSVFPRTGLSDTQYF. CDR3 nucleotides: TGTGCCAGCAGTGTGTTTCCCCGGACAGGGCTAAGCGATACGCAGTATTTT.

This chain links TRBV5-1 with TRBJ1-1; 8 nucleotides line up with TRBD1. The V segment lost 4 bases and the J segment 0 bases; nucleotides outside the gene matches: 5. The CDR3 covers 15 residues. Germline V gene lookup returns CDR1 SGHRS and CDR2 YFSETQ. CDR3 in DNA: TGCGCCAGCAGCGAATGGACAGGGTTGAACACTGAAGCTTTCTTT. This codes for CASSEWTGLNTEAFF.